Below, 32 T cell receptor beta chains from the same sample are listed, as sequenced in a study of control samples from healthy donors and cancer patients. This table comes from immunoSEQ multiplex PCR, and its TCRdb copy is limited to in-frame clones, with some not included. The profile covers 100,000 to 150,000 clones, with about nine tenths appearing a single time and less than 9% taken by the ten largest. Sample: blood. The receptors shown here come from a woman under 30 in good health.

The chain recombines TRBV15 with TRBJ2-5, with D perhaps given as TRBD1 or TRBD2 (6 bases each). The V end lost 0 bases, the J end lost 6 bases, and 20 bases lay between the germline ends. The CDR3 totals 17 residues. Germline loops: CDR1 LNHNV, CDR2 YYDKDF (reference sequence). The CDR3, as DNA: TGTGCCACCAGCAGAGATATCAGTCTCGGGGGCGGAAAGACCCAGTACTTC. As protein: CATSRDISLGGGKTQYF. The full variable domain, in which reference TRBV15 and TRBJ2-5 provide the parts outside the CDR3, is DAMVIQNPRYQVTQFGKPVTLSCSQTLNHNVMYWYQQKSSQAPKLLFHYYDKDFNNEADTPDNFQSRRPNTSFCFLDIRSPGLGDTAMYLCATSRDISLGGGKTQYFGPGTRLLVL.

The chain uses TRBV6-2 or TRBV6-3 and TRBJ2-3, with 9 bases lining up with TRBD1. In germline, CDR1 is MNHEY, CDR2 SVGEGT. CDR3 length equals 14 residues. Losses at the gene ends were 4 bases for V and 2 bases for J; bases not matched to a gene: 1. The CDR3 reads CASSWTGATDTQYF. CDR3 DNA: TGTGCCAGCAGTTGGACAGGGGCCACAGATACGCAGTATTTT.

The chain couples TRBV28 to TRBJ2-5; TRBD2 aligns across 8 bases. The CDR3 is 17 amino acids. From germline, CDR1 is MDHEN and CDR2 SYDVKM. The trim removed 1 base at V and 3 bases at J, leaving 10 bases unmatched. CDR3 bases: TGTGCCAGCAGTTTATCCTCTCCGGGACTAGGTAAAGAGACCCAGTACTTC. Residues: CASSLSSPGLGKETQYF.

The chain has TRBV15 and TRBJ2-7; no clear D. The V end lost 6 bases, the J end lost 0 bases, and 9 bases lay between the germline ends. In germline, CDR1 is LNHNV, CDR2 YYDKDF (reference sequence). The CDR3 has 13 amino acids. CDR3 loop: CATRKGSSYEQYF. DNA for the CDR3: TGTGCCACCAGGAAGGGTAGCTCCTACGAGCAGTACTTC.

J is TRBJ1-5 and V is TRBV15; 8 nucleotides agree with TRBD1. Germline trimming cut 3 bases from V and 7 bases from J; bases unmatched to any gene: 5. From germline, CDR1 is LNHNV and CDR2 YYDKDF (reference sequence). The CDR3 contains 14 residues. The CDR3 DNA reads TGTGCCACCAGCAGGCACCCAGGGGGCCAGCCCCAGCATTTT. This sequence encodes CATSRHPGGQPQHF.

The chain couples TRBV3-1 (or the pseudogene TRBV3-2) to TRBJ1-1, with D hard to call. Trimming took off 4 bases at V and 2 bases at J, with 11 bases between the two ends. The CDR3 has 14 residues. Germline lookup yields CDR1 LGHDT and CDR2 YNNKEL (reference sequence). CDR3 region: CASSLSVPNTEAFF. CDR3 in DNA: TGTGCCAGCAGCCTATCGGTCCCTAACACTGAAGCTTTCTTT.

The chain uses TRBV28 and TRBJ1-1; a weak D match, TRBD1 (5 bases). The CDR3 is 14 amino acids. The germline gives CDR1 MDHEN, CDR2 SYDVKM. The V end was cut by 5 bases, the J end by 4 bases, with 14 bases between. Here the CDR3 DNA reads TGTGCCAGCAGTCCGTTCGGGGGAGGCACTGAAGCTTTCTTT. Protein sequence: CASSPFGGGTEAFF.

This chain joins TRBV6-1 and TRBJ2-3; 7 bases line up with TRBD2. V lost 1 base to trimming and J lost 2 bases; unmatched junction nucleotides: 6. CDR1 MNHNS and CDR2 SASEGT come from the germline V gene. This CDR3 is built from 16 residues. The CDR3 coding sequence is TGTGCCAGCAGTGAAGGGGACTACCAATCCACAGATACGCAGTATTTT. Amino acid sequence: CASSEGDYQSTDTQYF.

This sequence joins TRBV6-2 or TRBV6-3 and TRBJ2-7; D is uncertain. Per germline, CDR1 MNHEY and CDR2 SVGEGT. Trimming removed 2 bases at V and 0 bases at J, with 11 bases between. The CDR3 sequence is 15 residues long. The CDR3 loop is CASSYETPSSYEQYF. The CDR3 DNA sequence: TGTGCCAGCAGTTACGAGACACCGTCCTCCTACGAGCAGTACTTC.

The J gene is TRBJ1-5, the V gene TRBV7-3; D remains unclear. This CDR3 has 13 amino acids. Looked up from germline, CDR1 is SGHTA and CDR2 is FQGTGA. Between the trimmed V and J ends, which lost 0 bases and 7 bases, there was a span of 7 bases. CDR3 DNA: TGTGCCAGCAGCTTAACGGTCAACCAGCCCCAGCATTTT. Translating gives CASSLTVNQPQHF. The entire variable domain, with the rest obtained from reference TRBV7-3 and TRBJ1-5, is as follows: GAGVSQTPSNKVTEKGKYVELRCDPISGHTALYWYRQSLGQGPEFLIYFQGTGAADDSGLPNDRFFAVRPEGSVSTLKIQRTERGDSAVYLCASSLTVNQPQHFGDGTRLSIL.

The chain couples TRBV6-1 to TRBJ2-7; D is unresolved. Trimming stripped 1 base from V and 3 bases from J, with 7 bases between. The CDR3 contains 13 residues. CDR1 is MNHNS, CDR2 SASEGT, per germline. For the CDR3, the DNA is TGTGCCAGCAGTGAAGGGTTCAACTACGAGCAGTACTTC. It is translated as CASSEGFNYEQYF.

The V call is TRBV30, the J call TRBJ2-7; D assignment may be TRBD1 or TRBD2 (5 bases each). Germline assignment: CDR1 GTSNPN and CDR2 SVGIG (reference sequence). The CDR3 has 12 amino acids. V was cut by 4 bases and J by 6 bases, with 13 bases left in between. For the CDR3, the DNA is TGTGCCTGGACTCAAGGGACGGGCGAGCAGTACTTC. It yields the protein CAWTQGTGEQYF.

The rearrangement uses TRBV6-5 and TRBJ2-2; D perhaps matches TRBD1 (6 bases). CDR1 and CDR2 (germline): MNHEY, SVGAGI. This CDR3 has 16 amino acids. V was clipped by 0 bases and J by 4 bases, with 12 bases between them. CDR3 DNA sequence: TGTGCCAGCAGTTACTCGAGGCCAGGGGCCACCGGGGAGCTGTTTTTT. It codes for CASSYSRPGATGELFF.

The chain combines TRBV7-2 with TRBJ2-3; a weak D match, TRBD1 (6 bases). Germline V gene data show CDR1 as SGHTA and CDR2 as FQGNSA. The CDR3 runs to 17 residues. V lost 5 bases and J 2 bases, leaving 20 bases between the germline ends. CDR3 amino acids: CASSPGTTGSITDTQYF. Written as DNA, the CDR3 is TGTGCCAGCAGCCCGGGAACGACAGGTTCCATCACAGATACGCAGTATTTT.

The chain is built from TRBV9 and TRBJ2-7, with 7 nucleotides matching TRBD1. Germline V gene lookup returns CDR1 SGDLS and CDR2 YYNGEE. This CDR3 has 15 residues. V trimming: 0 bases; J trimming: 6 bases; junction bases outside the gene matches: 9. The CDR3 bases are TGTGCCAGCAGCGTAGTAGGGGGCGCGCCAGCCGAGCAGTACTTC. Translating it yields CASSVVGGAPAEQYF.

This clone was detected once. The chain employs TRBV5-1 and TRBJ1-1; 9 bases are shared with TRBD1. The CDR3 runs 18 residues. Germline trimming cut 0 bases from V and 3 bases from J; bases unmatched to any gene: 12. Germline assignment: CDR1 SGHRS and CDR2 YFSETQ. CDR3 nucleotide sequence: TGCGCCAGCAGCTTGGCCAGAGGGGACAGGGTTGTTGACACTGAAGCTTTCTTT. Translation: CASSLARGDRVVDTEAFF.

The chain combines TRBV30 with TRBJ2-7, with 9 bases aligning to TRBD1. This CDR3 has 13 residues. V gave up 2 bases and J gave up 5 bases; unmatched junction bases: 4. Germline CDR1 reads GTSNPN; CDR2 reads SVGIG (reference sequence). Here the CDR3 DNA reads TGTGCCTGGAGTCCGGACAGGGGTCACGAGCAGTACTTC. The encoded protein is CAWSPDRGHEQYF.

This rearrangement joins TRBV7-2 to TRBJ1-2; possible D gene TRBD1, 6 bases. This CDR3 is 12 amino acids long. Trimming cost V 5 bases and J 8 bases, with 12 bases left between them. Germline CDR1 reads SGHTA; CDR2 reads FQGNSA. CDR3 residues: CASSAGAGGYTF. The CDR3 DNA is TGTGCCAGCAGCGCGGGGGCAGGGGGCTACACCTTC. The whole variable domain, filled in from reference TRBV7-2 and TRBJ1-2, reads GAGVSQSPSNKVTEKGKDVELRCDPISGHTALYWYRQSLGQGLEFLIYFQGNSAPDKSGLPSDRFSAERTGGSVSTLTIQRTQQEDSAVYLCASSAGAGGYTFGSGTRLTVV.

This sequence joins TRBV24-1 and TRBJ2-2; TRBD1 matches 8 bases. Germline V gives CDR1 KGHDR, CDR2 SFDVKD. Trimming removed 4 bases from V and 3 bases from J; junction bases left unmatched: 12. The CDR3 sequence is 18 residues long. CDR3 amino acids: CATSDQLDREEDTGELFF. The CDR3 nucleotides are TGTGCCACCAGTGACCAGTTGGACAGGGAGGAGGACACCGGGGAGCTGTTTTTT.

The chain's CDR3 is CASSSATFSGTDTQYF. In DNA, the CDR3 is TGTGCCAGCAGCTCGGCGACTTTCTCCGGCACAGATACGCAGTATTTT. This sequence joins TRBV3-1 (or the pseudogene TRBV3-2) and TRBJ2-3, with no clear D. The germline V and J ends were trimmed by 5 bases and 1 base, with 16 bases remaining between them. Germline values: CDR1 LGHDT, CDR2 YNNKEL (reference sequence). The CDR3 totals 16 residues.

The rearrangement links TRBV6-5 to TRBJ1-5, with 7 positions matching TRBD1. CDR3 size: 13 residues. Trimming cost V 7 bases and J 4 bases; bases outside gene matches: 4. Germline assignment: CDR1 MNHEY and CDR2 SVGAGI. The CDR3 DNA reads TGTGCCAGCACCCCGGACAGGAATCAGCCCCAGCATTTT. It specifies CASTPDRNQPQHF.

V and J are TRBV28 and TRBJ2-7, with TRBD2 matching 12 bases. The CDR3 sequence is 18 residues long. V shed 6 bases, J shed 2 bases, and the junction held 14 bases outside the gene matches. Germline V gene data show CDR1 as MDHEN and CDR2 as SYDVKM. The CDR3 DNA sequence: TGTGCCAGCAGATATCGGTCTCGGACTAGCGGGAAGACCTACGAGCAGTACTTC. It codes for CASRYRSRTSGKTYEQYF.

The chain recombines TRBV27 with TRBJ2-7; 9 bases are shared with TRBD2. There are 15 residues in the CDR3. In germline, CDR1 is MNHEY, CDR2 SMNVEV (reference sequence). V lost 6 bases to trimming and J lost 3 bases; unmatched junction nucleotides: 9. The CDR3 DNA is TGTGCCAGCAGCCCCGCTAGCGGGGCCCGCTACGAGCAGTACTTC. Translating gives CASSPASGARYEQYF.

The gene calls are TRBV18 and TRBJ1-4; D ambiguous. The CDR3 is 19 amino acids. V was cut by 1 base and J by 0 bases, with 18 bases left in between. Germline lookup yields CDR1 KGHSH and CDR2 LQKENI. The CDR3: CASSPLGDSRGATNEKLFF. DNA of the CDR3: TGTGCCAGCTCACCACTTGGAGACTCCCGAGGTGCAACTAATGAAAAACTGTTTTTT.

This clone occurred once. This chain connects TRBV6-2 or TRBV6-3 to TRBJ2-2; TRBD1 aligns across 7 bases. CDR1 and CDR2 (germline): MNHEY, SVGEGT. The CDR3 has 16 residues. Unmatched junction bases numbered 6, after V lost 3 bases and J lost 2 bases. This CDR3 is CASSYPTGRNTGELFF. In DNA form, the CDR3 reads TGTGCCAGCAGTTATCCGACAGGGAGAAACACCGGGGAGCTGTTTTTT.

The chain recombines TRBV14 with TRBJ2-7, with a tentative D call TRBD1 (6 bases). The V and J ends lost 4 bases and 3 bases respectively, with 16 bases between them. The germline gives CDR1 SGHDN, CDR2 FVKESK. The CDR3 runs to 15 residues. DNA of the CDR3: TGTGCCAGCAGCCGCATCGGGACACCCGACTACGAGCAGTACTTC. As protein: CASSRIGTPDYEQYF.

The rearrangement links TRBV28 to TRBJ2-7; 10 bases align to TRBD1. Trimming removed 11 bases from V and 5 bases from J; junction bases left unmatched: 9. CDR3 size: 13 residues. The germline V gene encodes CDR1 MDHEN and CDR2 SYDVKM. CDR3 loop: CAGSDRGRHEQYF. The CDR3 DNA sequence: TGTGCCGGATCAGACAGGGGGCGACACGAGCAGTACTTC.

The rearrangement uses TRBV9 and TRBJ1-5; unclear D gene. Germline-derived CDR1 and CDR2 are SGDLS and YYNGEE. The V end lost 0 bases, the J end lost 6 bases, and 13 bases lay between the germline ends. The CDR3 has 15 amino acids. The CDR3 DNA reads as TGTGCCAGCAGCGTAGGATATCAGCCAGGTCAGCCCCAGCATTTT. Translation gives CASSVGYQPGQPQHF.

This clone was counted a single time. The V call is TRBV18, the J call TRBJ2-7; TRBD2 aligns across 7 bases. Germline V lookup: CDR1 KGHSH, CDR2 LQKENI. The CDR3 has 17 amino acids. Trimming removed 4 bases from V and 0 bases from J; junction bases left unmatched: 12. As DNA, the CDR3 is TGTGCCAGCTCACTCACTAGCGCGTATAAAAGCTCCTACGAGCAGTACTTC. The encoded protein is CASSLTSAYKSSYEQYF.

The chain combines TRBV6-2 or TRBV6-3 with TRBJ2-7; the D is unclear. Germline assignment: CDR1 MNHEY and CDR2 SVGEGT. The CDR3 has 15 residues. Trimming took off 5 bases at V and 0 bases at J, with 14 bases between the two ends. The CDR3 DNA sequence: TGTGCCAGCAGTCCCGGGTTGGACGGCTCCTACGAGCAGTACTTC. It translates to CASSPGLDGSYEQYF.

This clone was counted once. Here the CDR3 reads CAISDSVLDTDTQYF. The DNA of the CDR3 is TGTGCCATCAGTGACTCCGTCCTCGACACAGATACGCAGTATTTT. The rearrangement joins TRBV10-3 to TRBJ2-3, with D uncertain. Germline V gene lookup returns CDR1 ENHRY and CDR2 SYGVKD. The CDR3 has 15 residues. V was pared by 3 bases and J by 2 bases, with 12 bases between.

V is TRBV5-6 and J is TRBJ2-2; TRBD2 matches 8 bases. V lost 4 bases and J lost 6; bases outside the gene matches: 2. CDR1 SGHDT and CDR2 YYEEEE come from the germline V gene. CDR3 length: 13 amino acids. The chain's CDR3 is CASSEGLAGELFF. The CDR3 nucleotides are TGTGCCAGCAGCGAGGGACTAGCCGGGGAGCTGTTTTTT.